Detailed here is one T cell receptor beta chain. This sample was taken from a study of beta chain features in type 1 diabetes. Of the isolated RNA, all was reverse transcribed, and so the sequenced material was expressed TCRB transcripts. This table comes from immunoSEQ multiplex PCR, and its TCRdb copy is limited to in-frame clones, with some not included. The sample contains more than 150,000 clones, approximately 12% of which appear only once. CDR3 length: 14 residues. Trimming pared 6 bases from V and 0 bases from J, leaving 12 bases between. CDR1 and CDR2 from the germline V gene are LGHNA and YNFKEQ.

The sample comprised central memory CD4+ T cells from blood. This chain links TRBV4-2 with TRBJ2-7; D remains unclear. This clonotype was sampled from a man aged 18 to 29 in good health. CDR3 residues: CASSPRQSSYEQYF. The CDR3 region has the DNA TGTGCCAGCAGTCCTCGACAAAGCTCCTACGAGCAGTACTTC.